This TCR beta chain was obtained from a study of cytomegalovirus exposure and HLA in healthy donors. The CDR3 totals 17 residues. With V trimmed by 3 bases and J by 0 bases, 10 bases remained unmatched. CDR1 and CDR2 (germline): SGHRS, YFSETQ. The PCR made use of 60 Vbeta and 13 Jbeta primers. TCRdb's copy holds only in-frame clones and misses some; the assay was immunoSEQ multiplex PCR. This table holds over 150,000 clones, 75% to 85% found once. In this sample, this clone turned up a few times. This receptor was obtained from a woman aged 55-70 years in good health and CMV-seropositive. Sequenced sample: PBMCs. The J gene is TRBJ1-1, the V gene TRBV5-1; 8 nucleotides match TRBD1. CDR3: CASSWWTGPRMNTEAFF. DNA for the CDR3: TGCGCCAGCAGCTGGTGGACAGGGCCGCGCATGAACACTGAAGCTTTCTTT.